These T cell receptor beta chains were read from a single sample in a study of T-cell reconstitution after alpha-beta-depleted transplantation in children. Via MiXCR, TCRdb re-called the PCR reads, giving one row per CDR3 protein. The sample consists of about 370,000 distinct CDR3 sequences, just over 20% of them appearing once. This specimen was PBMCs from the stem cell graft donor, taken from the stem cell graft. The source of these receptors is a human donor who donated a stem cell graft to a child with acute myeloid leukemia. Each CDR3 is given with its conserved first and last residue. A D gene is named only where the DNA matches it firmly. The size of a clone is reported for some rows only, either as once, few or many, or as a class for expanded clones.

TRBJ2-1 many TRBV4-1 - TGCGCCAGCAGCCAGGAGCGCACCCCGTCCAATGAGCAGTTCTTC CASSQERTPSNEQFF
TRBJ1-1 - TRBV7-8 TRBD1 TGTGCCAGCAGCGTCCGACAGGGTGGAGTCATGAACACTGAAGCTTTCTTT CASSVRQGGVMNTEAFF
TRBJ2-7 once TRBV7-2 TRBD2 TGTGCCAGCAGCTTAGCGGGACTAGCGGTGGGCTCCTACGAGCAGTACTTC CASSLAGLAVGSYEQYF
TRBJ2-5 many TRBV12-3/TRBV12-4 - TGTGCCAGCAGTTTAGCCTCCGGGACTGAAGAGACCCAGTACTTC CASSLASGTEETQYF
TRBJ2-1 many TRBV6-5 TRBD2 TGTGCCAGCAGACGAACTAGCGGGTACAATGAGCAGTTCTTC CASRRTSGYNEQFF
TRBJ2-3 few TRBV7-3 - TGTGCCAGCAGCTATCTTAGCGGTGGACGCACAGATACGCAGTATTTT CASSYLSGGRTDTQYF
TRBJ2-7 many TRBV29-1 TRBD1 TGCAGCGTTGAAGAAATGGACAGGGGCTACGAGCAGTACTTC CSVEEMDRGYEQYF
TRBJ2-5 few TRBV24-1 - TGTGCCACCAGTGGTTTTTTACAAGAGACCCAGTACTTC CATSGFLQETQYF
TRBJ1-5 few TRBV20-1 - TGCAGTGCTAATCGGGGACTAAGCAATCAGCCCCAGCATTTT CSANRGLSNQPQHF
TRBJ1-1 few TRBV29-1 - TGCAGCGTTGAAGTTGCCGAGAACACTGAAGCTTTCTTT CSVEVAENTEAFF